This T cell receptor beta chain derives from a study of T cells in Graves' hyperthyroidism and ophthalmopathy. This clonotype was recorded a few times. Its antigen is unknown. Study-level results: Ophthalmopathy stood apart from stable hyperthyroidism in a 13 V-J model.

TCR beta CDR3 sequences were amplified from RNA transcripts. A set of HTBI primers served as the primers for a first-round RT-PCR of the TCR CDR3. TCRdb re-called the multiplex PCR reads with MiXCR, one entry per CDR3 protein. The sample has around 300,000 distinct CDR3 sequences; roughly 22% are singletons. This CDR3 spans 15 amino acids. Germline V CDR1 and CDR2: SGHRS, YFSETQ. Trimming removed 1 base from V and 5 bases from J, with 15 bases in between. The receptor comes from a man aged 25-45 years with Graves' ophthalmopathy. The chain carries TRBV5-1 and TRBJ1-1; a weak D match, TRBD1 (6 bases). Sample: blood. CDR3 nucleotide sequence: TGCGCCAGCAGCTTGATTGGGGGCGCGCGGACTGAAGCTTTCTTT. Amino acid sequence: CASSLIGGARTEAFF.